This T cell receptor beta chain was recovered during a study of CD8+ T cells in alopecia areata. This clone turned up a few times. The germline V and J ends were trimmed by 3 bases and 3 bases, with 6 bases remaining between them. The CDR3 length is 11 residues. In germline, CDR1 is DFQATT, CDR2 SNEGSKA (reference sequence). RNA, once extracted, was reverse transcribed into cDNA for use as the sequencing template. Assay used: immunoSEQ multiplex PCR; TCRdb lists only in-frame clones, some missing. The data hold around 140,000 clones, with over 80% observed a single time. The V call is TRBV20-1, the J call TRBJ2-7; unclear D gene. The source was CD8+ T cells sorted from blood, collected at week 0. The TCR originated in a human donor with alopecia areata. This chain's CDR3 is CSASADYEQYF. For the CDR3, the DNA is TGCAGTGCTAGTGCGGACTACGAGCAGTACTTC.